This T cell receptor beta chain was recovered during a study of CD8+ T cells in alopecia areata. Points from the study as a whole: In scalp, tofacitinib significantly decreased clonality and expanded CD8+ clones among the top 100.

As for this clone: Antigen unknown.

Treatment described: oral pan-JAK inhibitor, 5-10 mg twice daily. Samples from alopecia areata patients were lesional scalp punch biopsies and peripheral blood. Deletions cut 5 bases from V and 2 bases from J, with 10 bases between. Germline assignment: CDR1 SGHVS and CDR2 FQNEAQ. This CDR3 contains 14 residues. Isolated RNA was reverse transcribed into cDNA used as the sequencing template. Measured with immunoSEQ multiplex PCR; TCRdb has only the in-frame clones, and not every one. The table includes 95,000 to 100,000 clones, under 70% detected once. The sequencing used CD8+ T cells sorted from blood, collected at week 4, from a patient treated with tofacitinib. The V call is TRBV7-8, the J call TRBJ2-1; perhaps D is TRBD1 or TRBD2 (5 bases each). The source is a human donor with alopecia areata. The CDR3, as DNA: TGTGCCAGCAGCCTTGGGACCACCTACAATGAGCAGTTCTTC. This encodes CASSLGTTYNEQFF.